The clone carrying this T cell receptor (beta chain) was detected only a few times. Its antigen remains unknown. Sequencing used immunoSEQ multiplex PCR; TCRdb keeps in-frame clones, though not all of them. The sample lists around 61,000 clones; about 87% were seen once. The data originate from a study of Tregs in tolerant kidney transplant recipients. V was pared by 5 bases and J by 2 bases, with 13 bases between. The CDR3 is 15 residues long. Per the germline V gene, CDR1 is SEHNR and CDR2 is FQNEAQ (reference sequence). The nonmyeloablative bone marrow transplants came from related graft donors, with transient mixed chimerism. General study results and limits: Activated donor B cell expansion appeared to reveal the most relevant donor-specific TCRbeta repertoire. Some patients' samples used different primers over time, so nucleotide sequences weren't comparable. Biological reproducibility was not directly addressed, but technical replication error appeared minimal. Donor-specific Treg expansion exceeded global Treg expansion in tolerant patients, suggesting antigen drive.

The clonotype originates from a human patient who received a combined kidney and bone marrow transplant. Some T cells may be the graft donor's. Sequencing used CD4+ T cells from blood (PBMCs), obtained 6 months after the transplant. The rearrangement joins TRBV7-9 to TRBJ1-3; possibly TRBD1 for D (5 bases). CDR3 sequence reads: CASSPRGAAGNTIYF. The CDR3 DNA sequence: TGTGCCAGCAGCCCACGCGGGGCTGCTGGAAACACCATATATTTT. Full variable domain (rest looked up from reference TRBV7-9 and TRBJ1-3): DTGVSQNPRHKITKRGQNVTFRCDPISEHNRLYWYRQTLGQGPEFLTYFQNEAQLEKSRLLSDRFSAERPKGSFSTLEIQRTEQGDSAMYLCASSPRGAAGNTIYFGEGSWLTVV.